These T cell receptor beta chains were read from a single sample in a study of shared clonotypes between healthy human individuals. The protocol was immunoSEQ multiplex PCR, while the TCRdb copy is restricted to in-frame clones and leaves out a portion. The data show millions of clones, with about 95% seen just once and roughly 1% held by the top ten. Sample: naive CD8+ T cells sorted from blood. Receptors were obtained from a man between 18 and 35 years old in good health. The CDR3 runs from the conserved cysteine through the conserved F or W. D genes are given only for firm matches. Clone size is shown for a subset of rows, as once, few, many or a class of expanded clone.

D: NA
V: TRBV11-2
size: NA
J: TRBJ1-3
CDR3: CASTQSSSGNTIYF
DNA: TGTGCCAGCACCCAGAGCTCATCTGGAAACACCATATATTTT

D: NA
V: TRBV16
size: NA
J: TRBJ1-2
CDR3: CASSLEGHHTYGYTF
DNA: TGTGCCAGCAGCCTCGAGGGCCACCATACCTATGGCTACACCTTC

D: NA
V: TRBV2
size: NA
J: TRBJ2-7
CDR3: CASSAPVARLSYEQYF
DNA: TGTGCCAGCAGCGCCCCGGTTGCCAGACTCTCCTACGAGCAGTACTTC

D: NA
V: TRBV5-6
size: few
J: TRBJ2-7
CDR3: CASSFGGNYYEQYF
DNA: TGTGCCAGCAGCTTTGGGGGAAACTACTACGAGCAGTACTTC

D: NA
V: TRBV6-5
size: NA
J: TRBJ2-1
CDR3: CASSSPGRTPNEQFF
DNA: TGTGCCAGCAGTTCTCCGGGACGGACCCCCAATGAGCAGTTCTTC

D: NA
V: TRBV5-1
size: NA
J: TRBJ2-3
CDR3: CASSFFSTDTQYF
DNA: TGCGCCAGCAGCTTCTTTAGCACAGATACGCAGTATTTT

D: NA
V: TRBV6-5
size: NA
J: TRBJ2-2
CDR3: CASSYSKVGGELFF
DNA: TGTGCCAGCAGTTACTCGAAGGTTGGCGGGGAGCTGTTTTTT

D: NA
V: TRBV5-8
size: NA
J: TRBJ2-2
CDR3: CASSLVGRAFEFTGELFF
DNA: TGTGCCAGCAGCTTGGTGGGTCGGGCATTTGAATTCACCGGGGAGCTGTTTTTT

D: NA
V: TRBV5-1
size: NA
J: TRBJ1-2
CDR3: CASRFEGQYSNYGYTF
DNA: TGCGCCAGCAGGTTTGAAGGACAGTACTCTAACTATGGCTACACCTTC

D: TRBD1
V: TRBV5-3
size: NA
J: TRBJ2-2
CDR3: CARSPSVIPGQGSLTGELFF
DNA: TGTGCCAGAAGCCCGTCAGTCATTCCGGGACAGGGGTCGCTCACCGGGGAGCTGTTTTTT

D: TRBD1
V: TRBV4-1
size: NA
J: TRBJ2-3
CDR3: CASSQDSSRGDTQYF
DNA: TGCGCCAGCAGCCAAGATAGTAGCAGGGGGGATACGCAGTATTTT

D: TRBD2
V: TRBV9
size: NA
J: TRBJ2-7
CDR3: CASSVDASGGTYEQYF
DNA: TGTGCCAGCAGCGTAGATGCCAGCGGGGGGACCTACGAGCAGTACTTC

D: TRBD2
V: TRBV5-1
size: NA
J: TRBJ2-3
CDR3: CASSLTSGRDTDTQYF
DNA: TGCGCCAGCAGCTTGACCAGCGGGAGGGACACAGATACGCAGTATTTT

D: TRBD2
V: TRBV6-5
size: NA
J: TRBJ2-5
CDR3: CASRPTSGRVETQYF
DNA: TGTGCCAGCAGACCGACTAGCGGGAGAGTGGAGACCCAGTACTTC

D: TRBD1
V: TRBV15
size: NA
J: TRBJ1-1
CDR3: CATSTRQGGTEAFF
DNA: TGTGCCACCAGCACACGACAGGGTGGCACTGAAGCTTTCTTT

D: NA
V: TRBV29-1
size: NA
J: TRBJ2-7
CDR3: CSVELPGERYEQYF
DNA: TGCAGCGTTGAATTACCGGGAGAGCGGTACGAGCAGTACTTC

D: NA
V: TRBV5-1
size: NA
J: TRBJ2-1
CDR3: CASSLGGYEQFF
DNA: TGCGCCAGCAGCTTGGGGGGGTATGAGCAGTTCTTC

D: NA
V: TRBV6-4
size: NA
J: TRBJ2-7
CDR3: CASSTYMGPPDEQYF
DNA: TGTGCCAGCAGTACCTATATGGGCCCTCCCGACGAGCAGTACTTC

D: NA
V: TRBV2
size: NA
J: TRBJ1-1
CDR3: CASSDVMAFF
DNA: TGTGCCAGCAGTGATGTGATGGCTTTCTTT

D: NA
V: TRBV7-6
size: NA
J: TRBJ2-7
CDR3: CASSPSLGDRVYEQYF
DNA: TGTGCCAGCAGCCCTAGCCTTGGGGACCGTGTCTACGAGCAGTACTTC

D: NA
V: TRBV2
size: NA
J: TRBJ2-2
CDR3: CASSDLGRENTGELFF
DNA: TGTGCCAGCAGTGACCTAGGACGCGAGAACACCGGGGAGCTGTTTTTT

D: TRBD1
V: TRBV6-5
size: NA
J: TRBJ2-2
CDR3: CASLTGVSGELFF
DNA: TGTGCCAGCCTCACAGGGGTTTCCGGGGAGCTGTTTTTT

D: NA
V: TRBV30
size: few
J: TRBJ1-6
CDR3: CAWTLGTGSPLHF
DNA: TGTGCCTGGACCCTAGGAACGGGGTCACCCCTCCACTTT

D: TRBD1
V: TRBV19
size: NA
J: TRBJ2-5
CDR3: CASSTFDRGPQETQYF
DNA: TGTGCCAGTAGTACCTTTGACAGGGGGCCTCAAGAGACCCAGTACTTC

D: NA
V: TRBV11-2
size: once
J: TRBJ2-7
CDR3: CASSLGLTYEQYF
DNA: TGTGCCAGCAGCTTAGGCTTAACCTACGAGCAGTACTTC

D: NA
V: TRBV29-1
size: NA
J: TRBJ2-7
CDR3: CSVRTGGGYEQYF
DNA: TGCAGCGTCCGTACAGGGGGAGGGTACGAGCAGTACTTC

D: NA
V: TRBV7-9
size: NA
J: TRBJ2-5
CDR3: CASSNPLYGAQYF
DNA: TGTGCCAGCAGCAACCCCCTTTACGGGGCCCAGTACTTC

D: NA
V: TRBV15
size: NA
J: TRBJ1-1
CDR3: CATSRNPTREGTVEAFF
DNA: TGTGCCACCAGCAGGAACCCTACCAGGGAGGGGACTGTCGAAGCTTTCTTT

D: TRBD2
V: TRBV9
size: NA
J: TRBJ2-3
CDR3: CASSALESGGSTDTQYF
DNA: TGTGCCAGCAGCGCCCTTGAGAGCGGGGGGTCCACAGATACGCAGTATTTT

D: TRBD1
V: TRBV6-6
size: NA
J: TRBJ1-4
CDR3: CASSYDDGQGNEKLFF
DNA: TGTGCCAGCAGTTACGACGATGGACAGGGGAATGAAAAACTGTTTTTT

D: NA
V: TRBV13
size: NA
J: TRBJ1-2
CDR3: CASSPGRGSYGYTF
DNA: TGTGCCAGCAGCCCCGGACGGGGGAGCTATGGCTACACCTTC

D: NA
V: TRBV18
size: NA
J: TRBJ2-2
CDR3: CASSPPLTDWFGELFF
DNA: TGTGCCAGCTCACCACCTCTAACGGACTGGTTCGGGGAGCTGTTTTTT

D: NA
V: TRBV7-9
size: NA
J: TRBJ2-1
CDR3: CASSLEGGVNEQFF
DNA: TGTGCCAGCAGCTTAGAGGGGGGAGTAAATGAGCAGTTCTTC

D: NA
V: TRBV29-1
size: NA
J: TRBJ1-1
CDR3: CSVETGTPEAFF
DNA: TGCAGCGTTGAGACGGGGACCCCTGAAGCTTTCTTT

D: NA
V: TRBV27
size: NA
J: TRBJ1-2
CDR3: CASGQLGGTYGYTF
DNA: TGTGCCAGCGGCCAGTTAGGGGGGACCTATGGCTACACCTTC

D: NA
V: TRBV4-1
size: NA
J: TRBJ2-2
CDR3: CASSQPDSAGGELFF
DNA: TGCGCCAGCAGCCAACCGGACAGCGCGGGCGGGGAGCTGTTTTTT

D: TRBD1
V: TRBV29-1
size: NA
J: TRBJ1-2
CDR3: CSVEATGGVYGYTF
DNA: TGCAGCGTTGAAGCGACAGGGGGCGTCTATGGCTACACCTTC

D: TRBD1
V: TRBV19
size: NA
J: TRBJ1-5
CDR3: CASHTGDSNQPQHF
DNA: TGTGCCAGCCATACAGGGGATAGCAATCAGCCCCAGCATTTT

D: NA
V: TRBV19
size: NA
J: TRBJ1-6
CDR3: CASSTDGALHNSPLHF
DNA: TGTGCCAGTAGTACAGACGGGGCTCTCCATAATTCACCCCTCCACTTT

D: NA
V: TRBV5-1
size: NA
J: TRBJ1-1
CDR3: CASSLQGPNTEAFF
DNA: TGCGCCAGCAGCTTGCAGGGGCCAAACACTGAAGCTTTCTTT

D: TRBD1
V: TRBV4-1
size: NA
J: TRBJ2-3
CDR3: CASSTRQGSTDTQYF
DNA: TGCGCCAGCAGCACCCGACAGGGTAGCACAGATACGCAGTATTTT

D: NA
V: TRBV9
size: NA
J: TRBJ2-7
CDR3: CASSVEGSAGYEQYF
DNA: TGTGCCAGCAGCGTAGAGGGGAGCGCAGGCTACGAGCAGTACTTC

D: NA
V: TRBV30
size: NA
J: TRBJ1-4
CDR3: CASNREANEKLFF
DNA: TGTGCCTCAAACAGGGAGGCTAATGAAAAACTGTTTTTT

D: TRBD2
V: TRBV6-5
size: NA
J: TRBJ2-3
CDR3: CASSYLAGGSDTQYF
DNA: TGTGCCAGCAGTTACCTTGCGGGAGGGTCCGATACGCAGTATTTT

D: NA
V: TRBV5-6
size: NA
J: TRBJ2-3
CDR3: CASSPLEGSTDTQYF
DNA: TGTGCCAGCAGCCCTCTAGAGGGGAGCACAGATACGCAGTATTTT

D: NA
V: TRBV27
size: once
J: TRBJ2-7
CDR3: CASSLYGVFVYEQYF
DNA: TGTGCCAGCAGTTTATACGGGGTTTTCGTTTACGAGCAGTACTTC

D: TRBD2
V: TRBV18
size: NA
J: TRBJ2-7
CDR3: CASSTGPSGTYEQYF
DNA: TGTGCCAGCTCAACCGGGCCTAGCGGGACCTACGAGCAGTACTTC

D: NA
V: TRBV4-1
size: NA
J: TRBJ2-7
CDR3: CASSHPRDPAYEQYF
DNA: TGCGCCAGCAGCCACCCCCGAGATCCAGCCTACGAGCAGTACTTC

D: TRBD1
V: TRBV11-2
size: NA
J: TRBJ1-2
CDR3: CASSHTGTGFGYTF
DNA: TGTGCCAGCAGCCATACCGGGACAGGGTTCGGCTACACCTTC

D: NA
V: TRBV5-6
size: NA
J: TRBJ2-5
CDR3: CASSFGSETQYF
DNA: TGTGCCAGCAGCTTCGGGTCAGAGACCCAGTACTTC

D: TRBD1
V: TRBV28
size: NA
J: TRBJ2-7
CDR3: CASSATGGSYEQYF
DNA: TGTGCCAGCAGTGCTACAGGGGGATCCTACGAGCAGTACTTC

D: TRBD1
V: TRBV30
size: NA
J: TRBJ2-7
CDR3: CAWTGTGNVDQYF
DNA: TGTGCCTGGACCGGGACAGGGAATGTGGACCAGTACTTC

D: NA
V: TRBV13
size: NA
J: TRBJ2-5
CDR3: CASSLEAGETQYF
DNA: TGTGCCAGCAGCTTAGAGGCTGGGGAGACCCAGTACTTC

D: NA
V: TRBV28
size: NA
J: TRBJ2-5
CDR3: CASTPPGSRETQYF
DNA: TGTGCCAGCACCCCTCCCGGGAGCCGGGAGACCCAGTACTTC

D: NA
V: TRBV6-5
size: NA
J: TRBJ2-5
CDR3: CASNPSWSQETQYF
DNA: TGTGCCAGCAACCCTTCGTGGAGCCAAGAGACCCAGTACTTC

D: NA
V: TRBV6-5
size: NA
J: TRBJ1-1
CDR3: CASSSGPAEAFF
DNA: TGTGCCAGCAGTTCGGGGCCAGCTGAAGCTTTCTTT

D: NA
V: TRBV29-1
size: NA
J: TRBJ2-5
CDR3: CSAHGGSLETQYF
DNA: TGCAGCGCCCATGGGGGGAGTCTAGAGACCCAGTACTTC

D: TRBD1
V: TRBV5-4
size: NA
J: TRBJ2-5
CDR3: CASSLGQGAWETQYF
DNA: TGTGCCAGCAGCTTGGGTCAGGGGGCATGGGAGACCCAGTACTTC

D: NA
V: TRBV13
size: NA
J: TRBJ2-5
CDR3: CASSSRVSETQYF
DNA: TGTGCCAGCAGCTCTAGGGTTTCAGAGACCCAGTACTTC

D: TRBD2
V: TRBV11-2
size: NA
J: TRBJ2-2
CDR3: CASSLTSGWTGELFF
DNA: TGTGCCAGCAGCTTAACTAGCGGCTGGACCGGGGAGCTGTTTTTT